The sequence of this T cell receptor (beta chain) was determined in a study of shared clonotypes between healthy human individuals. Study summary: Researchers assigned three CD4 naive, three CD4 memory, two CD8 naive and one CD8 memory plate to each donor.

Original analysis: Junction-only immunoSEQ sequences carried no quality scores, so filtering differed. This table comes from immunoSEQ multiplex PCR, and its TCRdb copy is limited to in-frame clones, with some not included. V, J and clone size are taken as reported in that table, and D and trimming were inferred from the DNA itself. The sample lists nearly 2 million clones, about 95% occurring once. In the naive CD8 group, cells lacked CD45RO and were positively selected for CCR7, so terminally differentiated effector memory CD45RA+ cells were left out. To note about this clone: Its antigen is not identified.

Study findings and constraints: Clonotypes that were shared across several donors made up around 5% of naive CD4 clonotypes. It was expected that sequencing depth would affect clonotype sharing among donors.

Losses at the gene ends were 0 bases for V and 7 bases for J; bases not matched to a gene: 2. Germline CDR1 and CDR2: SGHTA and FQGTGA. The CDR3 contains 14 residues. The V and J genes are TRBV7-3 and TRBJ2-2, with TRBD2 matching over 7 bases. This clonotype was obtained from a man aged 18 to 30 in good health. Source material: naive CD8+ T cells sorted from blood. The CDR3 DNA sequence: TGTGCCAGCAGCTTAACAGGGGAGGGCGGGGAGCTGTTTTTT. Amino acid sequence: CASSLTGEGGELFF.